The 29 T cell receptor beta chains below all came from one sample that was sequenced in a study of PD-1 blockade in classical Hodgkin lymphoma. Time point described: cycle 4 day 1 (C4D1), after six to seven weeks of nivolumab. All the patients suffered relapse after autologous stem cell transplantation, and brentuximab vedotin exposure differed. Only in-frame clones appear in the TCRdb table, and some are missing; sequencing was by immunoSEQ multiplex PCR. The data contain just under 65,000 clones, roughly 89% of them singletons. The sample here was peripheral blood mononuclear cells (PBMCs), taken before the fourth cycle of nivolumab. All receptors derive from a human donor with classical Hodgkin lymphoma.

The chain links TRBV13 to TRBJ2-7, with 7 bases aligning to TRBD1. The CDR3 extends over 15 amino acids. CDR1 and CDR2 from the germline V gene are PRHDT and FYEKMQ (reference sequence). After removal of 4 bases from V and 3 bases from J, the junction contained 9 bases not matched to a gene. DNA for the CDR3: TGTGCCAGCAGCTCCTGGGTAACAGGGGTCTACGAGCAGTACTTC. It specifies CASSSWVTGVYEQYF.

The V and J genes are TRBV13 and TRBJ1-6, with D tentatively TRBD1 (5 bases). This CDR3 is 16 amino acids long. V lost 2 bases and J lost 7, with 15 bases in between. Germline-derived CDR1 and CDR2 are PRHDT and FYEKMQ (reference sequence). DNA for the CDR3: TGTGCCAGCAGCTTACGTTCCCCCAGGGTAAATTCACCCCTCCACTTT. Translation gives CASSLRSPRVNSPLHF. The full variable domain, rest sourced from reference TRBV13 and TRBJ1-6, is AAGVIQSPRHLIKEKRETATLKCYPIPRHDTVYWYQQGPGQDPQFLISFYEKMQSDKGSIPDRFSAQQFSDYHSELNMSSLELGDSALYFCASSLRSPRVNSPLHFGNGTRLTVT.

J is TRBJ2-5 and V is TRBV7-6; 7 bases align to TRBD1. Looked up from germline, CDR1 is SGHVS and CDR2 is FNYEAQ. CDR3 size: 16 residues. Losses at the gene ends were 3 bases for V and 2 bases for J; bases not matched to a gene: 9. CDR3 in amino acids: CASSFPGTGAQETQYF. CDR3 nucleotides: TGTGCCAGCAGCTTTCCGGGAACAGGGGCTCAAGAGACCCAGTACTTC. The full variable domain, its missing parts supplied by reference TRBV7-6 and TRBJ2-5, is GAGVSQSPRYKVTKRGQDVALRCDPISGHVSLYWYRQALGQGPEFLTYFNYEAQQDKSGLPNDRFSAERPEGSISTLTIQRTEQRDSAMYRCASSFPGTGAQETQYFGPGTRLLVL.

The chain combines TRBV5-1 with TRBJ1-6, with D unresolved. The CDR3 has 13 residues. Germline V gene sequence: CDR1 SGHRS, CDR2 YFSETQ. The V end was cut by 1 base, the J end by 6 bases, with 5 bases between. CDR3 loop: CASSLSSNSPLHF. The CDR3 nucleotides are TGCGCCAGCAGCTTGTCTAGTAATTCACCCCTCCACTTT.

This clone was picked up one time. The chain joins TRBV5-1 to TRBJ2-5, with D tentatively TRBD1 (7 bases). The V end lost 7 bases, the J end lost 6 bases, and 25 bases lay between the germline ends. The germline gives CDR1 SGHRS, CDR2 YFSETQ. The CDR3 is 16 amino acids. CDR3 region: CASGYNTGDWAKTQYF. In nucleotides, the CDR3 is TGCGCCAGCGGGTACAATACAGGGGACTGGGCCAAGACCCAGTACTTC. The full variable domain, completed using reference TRBV5-1 and TRBJ2-5, is KAGVTQTPRYLIKTRGQQVTLSCSPISGHRSVSWYQQTPGQGLQFLFEYFSETQRNKGNFPGRFSGRQFSNSRSEMNVSTLELGDSALYLCASGYNTGDWAKTQYFGPGTRLLVL.

The count of this clone is one. V and J are TRBV6-5 and TRBJ2-1, with TRBD1 matching 8 bases. The V segment lost 2 bases and the J segment 9 bases; nucleotides outside the gene matches: 9. This CDR3 is built from 15 residues. Germline CDR1 reads MNHEY; CDR2 reads SVGAGI. CDR3 coding DNA: TGTGCCAGCAGTTACCTACAAACAGGGGGAAGTGAGCAGTTCTTC. Amino acid sequence: CASSYLQTGGSEQFF.

CDR3 in DNA: TGTGCCAGCAGCTTGGCGGCACAAGAGACCCAGTACTTC. Its translation is CASSLAAQETQYF. The chain links TRBV5-6 to TRBJ2-5; D unclear. Germline lookup yields CDR1 SGHDT and CDR2 YYEEEE. Trimming took 0 bases from V and 2 from J, leaving 5 bases between them. This CDR3 contains 13 residues. Full variable domain (remainder filled in from reference TRBV5-6 and TRBJ2-5): DAGVTQSPTHLIKTRGQQVTLRCSPKSGHDTVSWYQQALGQGPQFIFQYYEEEERQRGNFPDRFSGHQFPNYSSELNVNALLLGDSALYLCASSLAAQETQYFGPGTRLLVL.

The chain has TRBV29-1 and TRBJ1-3; D unresolved. Trimming took off 4 bases at V and 1 base at J, with 14 bases between the two ends. Germline CDR1 is SQVTM and CDR2 is ANQGSEA. The CDR3 totals 15 residues. The CDR3 loop reads CSVGTITASGNTIYF. The CDR3 DNA reads as TGCAGCGTTGGGACCATTACAGCTTCTGGAAACACCATATATTTT. Drawing the rest from reference TRBV29-1 and TRBJ1-3, the complete variable domain is SAVISQKPSRDICQRGTSLTIQCQVDSQVTMMFWYRQQPGQSLTLIATANQGSEATYESGFVIDKFPISRPNLTFSTLTVSNMSPEDSSIYLCSVGTITASGNTIYFGEGSWLTVV.

This clone was recorded only once. This chain connects TRBV5-1 to TRBJ1-1, with D perhaps TRBD1 (6 bases). Trimming left V 3 bases short and J 3 bases short, with 9 bases between. The germline gives CDR1 SGHRS, CDR2 YFSETQ. The CDR3 covers 13 residues. CDR3 DNA: TGCGCCAGCAGCTCTCAGGGGCACACTGAAGCTTTCTTT. Its translation is CASSSQGHTEAFF.

The chain links TRBV4-1 to TRBJ2-4; tentative D call: TRBD2 (5 bases). Germline values: CDR1 MGHRA, CDR2 YSYEKL. Trimming left V 1 base short and J 6 bases short, with 10 bases between. The CDR3 runs 14 residues. In DNA form, the CDR3 reads TGCGCCAGCAGCCAAGGGCGGGTAGGAAACATTCAGTACTTC. Protein product: CASSQGRVGNIQYF.

The J gene is TRBJ1-2, the V gene TRBV7-2; no firm D call. The CDR3 length is 14 residues. The germline V gene encodes CDR1 SGHTA and CDR2 FQGNSA. Trimming took 5 bases from V and 8 from J, leaving 18 bases between them. The CDR3 loop reads CASSTYTEEDGYTF. Here the CDR3 DNA reads TGTGCCAGCAGCACCTACACGGAGGAGGACGGCTACACCTTC. The whole variable domain, remainder taken from reference TRBV7-2 and TRBJ1-2, is GAGVSQSPSNKVTEKGKDVELRCDPISGHTALYWYRQSLGQGLEFLIYFQGNSAPDKSGLPSDRFSAERTGGSVSTLTIQRTQQEDSAVYLCASSTYTEEDGYTFGSGTRLTVV.

The chain couples TRBV7-9 to TRBJ2-3; D might be TRBD2 (5 bases). CDR3 length equals 14 residues. V was cut by 8 bases and J by 2 bases, with 14 bases left in between. CDR1 and CDR2 from the germline V gene are SEHNR and FQNEAQ (reference sequence). The CDR3 here is CASRRDPYTDTQYF. CDR3 sequence (DNA): TGTGCCAGCCGCCGGGATCCTTACACAGATACGCAGTATTTT.

Details on this clone: One end of the junction varies from germline; a read error may be responsible. J is TRBJ1-1 and V is TRBV4-1; D remains unclear. Germline lookup yields CDR1 MGHRA and CDR2 YSYEKL. This CDR3 spans 15 amino acids. The CDR3 DNA is TGCGCCAGCAGCCACCCGGCGGGCAGGAACGCTGAAGCTTTCTTT. Translating gives CASSHPAGRNAEAFF.

The genes are TRBV4-2 and TRBJ1-4, with D hard to call. Trimming took off 4 bases at V and 7 bases at J, with 7 bases between the two ends. The CDR3 has 12 residues. Germline-derived CDR1 and CDR2 are LGHNA and YNFKEQ. The CDR3 nucleotides read TGTGCCAGCAGCCCAGAGGGTGAAAAACTGTTTTTT. Protein product: CASSPEGEKLFF.

The chain recombines TRBV9 with TRBJ2-5; D unresolved. CDR1 is SGDLS, CDR2 YYNGEE, per germline. V lost 3 bases and J 1 base, leaving 10 bases between the germline ends. CDR3 length: 14 residues. CDR3 loop: CASSAGPGQETQYF. The CDR3 bases are TGTGCCAGCAGCGCAGGACCCGGCCAAGAGACCCAGTACTTC.

The genes are TRBV30 and TRBJ2-1; the D is unclear. V was trimmed by 5 bases and J by 6 bases, leaving 5 bases between them. Per germline, CDR1 GTSNPN and CDR2 SVGIG (reference sequence). CDR3 length: 10 residues. CDR3 loop: CAWLGNEQFF. The DNA for the CDR3 is TGTGCCTGGCTTGGCAATGAGCAGTTCTTC.

The J gene is TRBJ2-2, the V gene TRBV13, with 7 bases identical to TRBD1. CDR3 length: 15 residues. The V gene end was trimmed by 6 bases and the J gene end by 3 bases; junction bases not matched to a gene: 7. Germline V CDR1 and CDR2: PRHDT, FYEKMQ (reference sequence). The CDR3 nucleotides are TGTGCCAGCAGTGCAGGGGGTTTGGACACCGGGGAGCTGTTTTTT. This translates into CASSAGGLDTGELFF. The whole variable domain, remainder taken from reference TRBV13 and TRBJ2-2, is AAGVIQSPRHLIKEKRETATLKCYPIPRHDTVYWYQQGPGQDPQFLISFYEKMQSDKGSIPDRFSAQQFSDYHSELNMSSLELGDSALYFCASSAGGLDTGELFFGEGSRLTVL.

V usage is TRBV29-1 and J usage is TRBJ1-3, with D possibly matching TRBD1 (5 bases). The V end was cut by 4 bases, the J end by 0 bases, with 13 bases between. Germline V CDR1 and CDR2: SQVTM, ANQGSEA. The CDR3 spans 15 residues. The CDR3 sequence: CSVGGDPGSGNTIYF. For the CDR3, the DNA is TGCAGCGTTGGAGGGGATCCAGGCTCTGGAAACACCATATATTTT. Full variable domain (outside the CDR3, taken from reference TRBV29-1 and TRBJ1-3): SAVISQKPSRDICQRGTSLTIQCQVDSQVTMMFWYRQQPGQSLTLIATANQGSEATYESGFVIDKFPISRPNLTFSTLTVSNMSPEDSSIYLCSVGGDPGSGNTIYFGEGSWLTVV.

This chain connects TRBV5-1 to TRBJ1-1; D gene unclear. The CDR3 runs to 15 residues. Trimming removed 3 bases from V and 0 bases from J, with 12 bases in between. Germline V gene data show CDR1 as SGHRS and CDR2 as YFSETQ. CDR3 in DNA: TGCGCCAGCAGCTCGTATGACATATTGAACACTGAAGCTTTCTTT. As protein: CASSSYDILNTEAFF.

The chain links TRBV14 to TRBJ2-1, with unresolved D. Germline assignment: CDR1 SGHDN and CDR2 FVKESK. The germline V and J ends were trimmed by 1 base and 3 bases, with 13 bases remaining between them. The CDR3 covers 16 residues. The CDR3 here is CASSQGRVLHYNEQFF. The DNA for the CDR3 is TGTGCCAGCAGCCAAGGTCGGGTACTACACTACAATGAGCAGTTCTTC.

The chain carries TRBV19 and TRBJ1-6; TRBD1 agrees at 9 bases. The CDR3 runs 17 residues. Germline CDR1 reads LNHDA; CDR2 reads SQIVND (reference sequence). J was trimmed by 10 bases and V by 6 bases; bases with no gene match: 16. Here the CDR3 DNA reads TGTGCCAGTAGAGCCGGCCCCCCCGGGACAGGGCACTCACCCCTCCACTTT. Protein sequence: CASRAGPPGTGHSPLHF.

The J gene is TRBJ1-4, the V gene TRBV6-1; D remains unclear. CDR1 MNHNS and CDR2 SASEGT come from the germline V gene. V gave up 2 bases and J gave up 6 bases, with 10 bases separating them. CDR3 length: 14 amino acids. For the CDR3, the DNA is TGTGCCAGCAGTGAATTTGCTACCGATGAAAAACTGTTTTTT. It specifies CASSEFATDEKLFF.

This sequence joins TRBV7-9 and TRBJ2-5; D not certain. Trimming took off 3 bases at V and 2 bases at J, with 16 bases between the two ends. The CDR3 has 16 residues. CDR1 and CDR2 (germline): SEHNR, FQNEAQ (reference sequence). The chain's CDR3 is CASSFVPGLNQETQYF. CDR3 DNA sequence: TGTGCCAGCAGCTTCGTCCCGGGCCTCAATCAAGAGACCCAGTACTTC.

The CDR3: CSVGQGPLMNTEAFF. The CDR3 bases are TGCAGCGTCGGGCAAGGGCCTCTCATGAACACTGAAGCTTTCTTT. The rearrangement uses TRBV29-1 and TRBJ1-1; unclear D gene. The ends were cut back, 6 bases at V and 0 bases at J, with 17 bases in the middle. CDR1 and CDR2 from the germline V gene are SQVTM and ANQGSEA. The CDR3 runs to 15 residues.

The chain joins TRBV2 to TRBJ2-2, with a possible D match to TRBD2 (6 bases). The CDR3 has 17 amino acids. The V gene lost 4 bases and the J gene lost 3 bases, with 18 bases spanning the gap. The germline CDR1 and CDR2 sequences are SNHLY and FYNNEI. The CDR3 DNA is TGTGCCAGCAGTGGGGACTTATACGGGGTTGACACCGGGGAGCTGTTTTTT. It encodes CASSGDLYGVDTGELFF.

The chain joins TRBV5-1 to TRBJ2-2, with TRBD2 matching over 15 bases. The length of the CDR3 is 16 residues. CDR1 is SGHRS and CDR2 is YFSETQ in the germline V gene. Trimming took 5 bases from V and 5 from J; bases not matched to a gene: 4. CDR3: CASRGLAGGKTGELFF. The CDR3 DNA reads TGCGCCAGCAGGGGACTAGCGGGGGGAAAAACCGGGGAGCTGTTTTTT.

J is TRBJ2-5 and V is TRBV5-1; D may be TRBD1 (6 bases). CDR1 and CDR2 from the germline V gene are SGHRS and YFSETQ. V lost 2 bases and J lost 5, with 10 bases in between. The CDR3 consists of 13 residues. CDR3 nucleotide sequence: TGCGCCAGCAGCTTTGGCCAGGGGGAGACCCAGTACTTC. Its translation is CASSFGQGETQYF.

V gene TRBV28 combines with J gene TRBJ1-6, with D maybe TRBD1 (5 bases). Trimming cost V 5 bases and J 7 bases, with 21 bases left between them. The length of the CDR3 is 17 residues. Germline V gene sequence: CDR1 MDHEN, CDR2 SYDVKM. DNA for the CDR3: TGTGCCAGCAGTACCGGGGCAAGAGGTTTAGGGAATTCACCCCTCCACTTT. It encodes CASSTGARGLGNSPLHF.

The count of this clone is one. V gene TRBV19 combines with J gene TRBJ2-1; TRBD2 agrees at 11 bases. Germline trimming cut 3 bases from V and 6 bases from J; bases unmatched to any gene: 4. This CDR3 spans 15 amino acids. Germline-derived CDR1 and CDR2 are LNHDA and SQIVND (reference sequence). This chain's CDR3 is CASSILAGGFNEQFF. The CDR3 nucleotides are TGTGCCAGTAGTATCCTAGCGGGGGGCTTCAATGAGCAGTTCTTC.